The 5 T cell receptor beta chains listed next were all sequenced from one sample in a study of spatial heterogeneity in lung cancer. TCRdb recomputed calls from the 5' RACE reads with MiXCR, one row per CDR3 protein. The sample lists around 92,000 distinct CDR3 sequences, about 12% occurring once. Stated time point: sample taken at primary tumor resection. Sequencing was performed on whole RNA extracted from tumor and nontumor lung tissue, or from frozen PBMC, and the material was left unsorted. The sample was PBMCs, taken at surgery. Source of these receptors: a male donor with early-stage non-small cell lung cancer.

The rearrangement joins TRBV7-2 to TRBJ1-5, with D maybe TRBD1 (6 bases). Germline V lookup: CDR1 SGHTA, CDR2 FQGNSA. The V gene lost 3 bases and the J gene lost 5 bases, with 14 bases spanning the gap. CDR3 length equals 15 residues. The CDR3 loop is CASSLRGGRDQPQHF. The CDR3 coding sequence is TGTGCCAGCAGCTTGCGAGGGGGGCGCGATCAGCCCCAGCATTTT.

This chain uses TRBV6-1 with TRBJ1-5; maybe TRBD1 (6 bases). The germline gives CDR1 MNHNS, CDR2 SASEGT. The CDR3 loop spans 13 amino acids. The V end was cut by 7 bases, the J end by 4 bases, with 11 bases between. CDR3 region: CASNGQFNQPQHF. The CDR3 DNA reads TGTGCCAGCAATGGACAGTTTAATCAGCCCCAGCATTTT.

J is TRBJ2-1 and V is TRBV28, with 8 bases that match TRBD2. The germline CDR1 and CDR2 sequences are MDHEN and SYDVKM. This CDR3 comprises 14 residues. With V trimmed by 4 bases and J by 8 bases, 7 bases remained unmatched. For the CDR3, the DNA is TGTGCCAGCAGTTATCCGGGAGGGCGGGATGAGCAGTTCTTC. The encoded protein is CASSYPGGRDEQFF.

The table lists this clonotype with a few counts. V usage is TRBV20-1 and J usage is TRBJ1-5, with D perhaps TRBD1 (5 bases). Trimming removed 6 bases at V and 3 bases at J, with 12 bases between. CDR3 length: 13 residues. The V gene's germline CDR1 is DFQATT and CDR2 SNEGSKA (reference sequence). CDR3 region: CSAKDSNNQPQHF. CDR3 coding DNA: TGCAGTGCCAAAGACAGTAACAATCAGCCCCAGCATTTT.

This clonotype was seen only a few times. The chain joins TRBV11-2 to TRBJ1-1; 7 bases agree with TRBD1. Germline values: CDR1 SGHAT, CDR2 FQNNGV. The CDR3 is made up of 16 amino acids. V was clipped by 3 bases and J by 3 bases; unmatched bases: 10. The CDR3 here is CASSFRGGGSDTEAFF. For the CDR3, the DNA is TGTGCCAGCAGCTTTAGAGGGGGCGGGTCGGACACTGAAGCTTTCTTT.